This T cell receptor beta chain was observed in a study of blood T cell repertoires in COVID-19. This clone was found once. The assay was immunoSEQ multiplex PCR, and TCRdb's table has in-frame clones only and misses some. The profile shows about 370,000 clones, 70% to 90% of them singletons. Trimming took 3 bases from V and 4 from J, leaving 15 bases between them. Looked up from germline, CDR1 is LNHDA and CDR2 is SQIVND (reference sequence). The CDR3 covers 15 residues. The sequence was collected from a woman in her twenties or thirties with COVID-19, enrolled during active disease. This chain joins TRBV19 and TRBJ1-1; weak D call: TRBD1 (5 bases). The sequenced sample consisted of peripheral blood. CDR3 in DNA: TGTGCCAGTAGTATTAGGTGGCAGGGCTCCACTGAAGCTTTCTTT. Its translation: CASSIRWQGSTEAFF.